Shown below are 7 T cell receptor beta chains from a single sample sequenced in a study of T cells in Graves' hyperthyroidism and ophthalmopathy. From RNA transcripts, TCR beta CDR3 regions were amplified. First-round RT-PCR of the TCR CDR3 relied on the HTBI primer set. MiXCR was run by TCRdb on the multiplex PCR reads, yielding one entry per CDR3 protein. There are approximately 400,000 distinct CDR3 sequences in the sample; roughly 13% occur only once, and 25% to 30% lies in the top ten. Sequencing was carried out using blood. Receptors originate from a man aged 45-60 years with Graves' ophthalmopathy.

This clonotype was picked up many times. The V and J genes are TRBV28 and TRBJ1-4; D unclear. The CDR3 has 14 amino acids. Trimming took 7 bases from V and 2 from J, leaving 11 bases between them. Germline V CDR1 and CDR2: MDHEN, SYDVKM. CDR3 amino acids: CASKFGDTNEKLFF. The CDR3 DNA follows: TGTGCCAGCAAGTTCGGGGATACTAATGAAAAACTGTTTTTT.

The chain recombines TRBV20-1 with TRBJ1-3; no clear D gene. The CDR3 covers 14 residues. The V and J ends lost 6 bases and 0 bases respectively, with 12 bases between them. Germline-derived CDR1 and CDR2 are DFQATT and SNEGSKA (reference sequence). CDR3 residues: CSARTAYSGNTIYF. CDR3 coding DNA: TGCAGTGCCAGGACCGCTTACTCTGGAAACACCATATATTTT.

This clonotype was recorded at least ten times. The DNA of the CDR3 is TGTGCCAGCAGTCCAGGACAGGGATGGAACACTGAAGCTTTCTTT. It translates to CASSPGQGWNTEAFF. The rearrangement links TRBV12-3 or TRBV12-4 to TRBJ1-1, with 8 bases that match TRBD1. V lost 5 bases to trimming and J lost 1 base; unmatched junction nucleotides: 6. This CDR3 spans 15 amino acids.

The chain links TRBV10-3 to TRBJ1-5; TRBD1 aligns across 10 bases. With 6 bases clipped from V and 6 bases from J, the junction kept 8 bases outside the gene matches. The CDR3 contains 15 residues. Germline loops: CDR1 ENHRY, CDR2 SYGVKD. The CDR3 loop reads CAIREGQGSLQPQHF. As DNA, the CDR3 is TGTGCCATCAGGGAGGGACAGGGGAGTCTTCAGCCCCAGCATTTT.

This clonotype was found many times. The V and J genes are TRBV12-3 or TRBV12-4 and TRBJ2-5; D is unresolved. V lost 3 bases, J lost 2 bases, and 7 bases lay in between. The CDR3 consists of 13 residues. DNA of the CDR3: TGTGCCAGCAGTTTGAAAGGACAAGAGACCCAGTACTTC. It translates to CASSLKGQETQYF.

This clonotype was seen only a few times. CDR3 coding DNA: TGTGCCAGTAGTGGGCGGCCGGGCGGGGATGAGCAGTTCTTC. Translating gives CASSGRPGGDEQFF. The chain is built from TRBV19 and TRBJ2-1, with D perhaps TRBD2 (6 bases). CDR3 length: 14 amino acids. Germline CDR1 LNHDA, CDR2 SQIVND (reference sequence). V shed 5 bases and J shed 8 bases, with 16 bases lying between them.

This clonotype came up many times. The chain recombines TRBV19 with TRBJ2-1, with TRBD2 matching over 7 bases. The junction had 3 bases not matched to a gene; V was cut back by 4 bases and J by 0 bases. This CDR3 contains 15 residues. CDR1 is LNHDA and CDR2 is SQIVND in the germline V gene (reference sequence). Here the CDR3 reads CASSKGGSSYNEQFF. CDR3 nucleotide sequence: TGTGCCAGTAGTAAAGGCGGGAGCTCCTACAATGAGCAGTTCTTC.